The clone carrying this TCR beta chain was counted once. Its specificity is unknown. At one of its ends the junction is not consistent with the germline gene, which may arise from a read error. Separation from the roughly 670-subject first cohort characterized the roughly 130-subject validation cohort, to which the donors belonged. These data are taken from a study of cytomegalovirus exposure and HLA in healthy donors. General study findings and limits: Altogether, 164 TCR beta chains were recorded as cytomegalovirus-associated. Researchers reported that a few CMV-associated chains were confirmed in vitro as CMV antigen-specific.

Germline values: CDR1 SGHAT, CDR2 FQNNGV. The CDR3 length is 13 residues. Produced via immunoSEQ multiplex PCR; TCRdb's table is partial and in-frame only. Here the sample spans under 75,000 clones, approximately 97% being singletons. V is TRBV11-2 and J is TRBJ2-7; D gene uncertain. This TCR came from a woman aged 18-35 years in good health and CMV-seropositive. The sequencing sample was made of PBMCs. CDR3: CASSIDKSYEQYF. Here the CDR3 DNA reads TGTGCCAGCAGCATAGACAAATCCTACGAGCAGTACTTC.